These 9 T cell receptor beta chains were sequenced from one sample in a study of shared clonotypes between healthy human individuals. Positively selected for CCR7, the CD45RO-negative cells used as naive CD8 cells excluded terminally differentiated effector memory CD45RA+ cells. Repertoires were generated with immunoSEQ multiplex PCR, while TCRdb's copy carries only in-frame clones and drops some. Among some 2,100,000 clones listed, about 93% were seen once. The specimen was naive CD8+ T cells from PBMCs. These TCRs come from a man aged 18 to 30 in good health. Some clones in this sample may be carry-over from other donors' samples.

This clone showed up just once. The V call is TRBV27, the J call TRBJ2-2; a weak D match, TRBD1 (5 bases). The CDR3 length is 16 residues. Germline lookup yields CDR1 MNHEY and CDR2 SMNVEV (reference sequence). V was trimmed by 2 bases and J by 5 bases, leaving 15 bases between them. The CDR3 DNA sequence: TGTGCCAGCAGTTTAGTAAGAATGCAGGGAACCGGGGAGCTGTTTTTT. It is translated as CASSLVRMQGTGELFF.

This rearrangement joins TRBV6-6 to TRBJ2-7; no firm D call. The V and J ends lost 2 bases and 2 bases respectively, with 13 bases between them. The CDR3 runs 15 residues. Germline values: CDR1 MNHNY, CDR2 SVGAGI (reference sequence). The CDR3 reads CASSYEEYRTYEQYF. DNA of the CDR3: TGTGCCAGCAGTTACGAGGAGTACAGAACCTACGAGCAGTACTTC.

CDR3 DNA sequence: TGTGCCAGCAGCTTGGAGGTAGGGGTCTATGGCTACACCTTC. Residues: CASSLEVGVYGYTF. The chain employs TRBV5-5 and TRBJ1-2, with D possibly being TRBD1 (5 bases). Germline assignment: CDR1 SGHKS and CDR2 YYEKEE (reference sequence). The CDR3 is 14 amino acids. V was trimmed by 0 bases and J by 4 bases, leaving 10 bases between them.

This chain uses TRBV7-9 with TRBJ2-1; 8 positions match TRBD2. CDR3 length: 15 residues. Germline V gene data show CDR1 as SEHNR and CDR2 as FQNEAQ (reference sequence). Unmatched junction bases numbered 6, after V lost 5 bases and J lost 3 bases. As DNA, the CDR3 is TGTGCCAGCAGCCGACCGGGACTAGGCTACAATGAGCAGTTCTTC. Its protein product is CASSRPGLGYNEQFF.

About this clone: In the same sample, other DNA sequences code for this CDR3. This CDR3 reads CASSFASVTGELFF. Here the CDR3 DNA reads TGTGCCAGCAGTTTTGCGTCGGTCACCGGGGAGCTGTTTTTT. This chain connects TRBV28 to TRBJ2-2; D remains unclear. The germline V gene encodes CDR1 MDHEN and CDR2 SYDVKM. The V end was cut by 3 bases, the J end by 4 bases, with 9 bases between. The CDR3 runs to 14 residues.

The rearrangement uses TRBV7-3 and TRBJ2-1; 9 bases map to TRBD2. Trimming at V came to 5 bases and at J to 0 bases, leaving 5 bases not matched to a gene. The germline CDR1 and CDR2 sequences are SGHTA and FQGTGA. This CDR3 spans 16 amino acids. The CDR3 spells CASSETSGGSYNEQFF. Here the CDR3 DNA reads TGTGCCAGCAGCGAGACTAGCGGAGGCTCCTACAATGAGCAGTTCTTC.

The V call is TRBV5-4, the J call TRBJ2-2, with TRBD1 as a possible D gene (6 bases). V was clipped by 3 bases and J by 1 base, with 16 bases between them. The CDR3 is made up of 17 amino acids. Per the germline V gene, CDR1 is SGHNT and CDR2 is YYREEE (reference sequence). DNA of the CDR3: TGTGCCAGCAGCTACCGCCCAGGGGCGGAGAACACCGGGGAGCTGTTTTTT. Protein product: CASSYRPGAENTGELFF.

V is TRBV5-6 and J is TRBJ2-5; D might be TRBD2 (5 bases). V was trimmed by 1 base and J by 11 bases, leaving 9 bases between them. Germline lookup yields CDR1 SGHDT and CDR2 YYEEEE. The CDR3 is 11 residues long. CDR3 in amino acids: CASSLLGNQYF. The CDR3 nucleotides are TGTGCCAGCAGCTTGCTCGGGAATCAGTACTTC.

This chain connects TRBV11-2 to TRBJ1-4; TRBD1 might be the D (6 bases). Germline CDR1 SGHAT, CDR2 FQNNGV. The CDR3 spans 14 residues. Trimming pared 5 bases from V and 8 bases from J, leaving 15 bases between. The CDR3, as DNA: TGTGCCAGCAGCCGTGGACAGACGACGGAAAAACTGTTTTTT. It encodes CASSRGQTTEKLFF.